One sample yielded the 22 T cell receptor beta chains listed below, sequenced in a study of coeliac disease. The assay was immunoSEQ multiplex PCR, and TCRdb's table has in-frame clones only and misses some. The table shows 8,500 to 10,000 clones, with about 64% occurring only once. Material for sequencing was lamina propria lymphocytes from the gut. The receptor source for this set is a woman aged 60-75 years with celiac disease.

The chain links TRBV7-3 to TRBJ2-2, with D possibly TRBD2 on 6 matching bases. The germline V gene encodes CDR1 SGHTA and CDR2 FQGTGA. Trimming left V 3 bases short and J 1 base short, with 6 bases between. This CDR3 contains 14 residues. The CDR3 protein is CASSFSGNTGELFF. The DNA of the CDR3 is TGTGCCAGCAGCTTTAGCGGGAACACCGGGGAGCTGTTTTTT.

The CDR3 loop reads CASSLPHPGVIYGYTF. CDR3 bases: TGTGCCAGCAGCCTTCCCCACCCCGGGGTAATCTATGGCTACACCTTC. This chain joins TRBV5-6 and TRBJ1-2; D gene ambiguous. This CDR3 contains 16 residues. With 4 bases removed from V and 4 bases from J, the gap between germline ends came to 20 bases. CDR1 and CDR2 (germline): SGHDT, YYEEEE.

About this clone itself: Other DNA sequences in this sample translate to the same CDR3. The V gene is TRBV6-5, the J gene TRBJ1-1; D is perhaps TRBD1 (5 bases). This CDR3 has 14 amino acids. Trimming removed 2 bases at V and 1 base at J, with 8 bases between. The germline gives CDR1 MNHEY, CDR2 SVGAGI. This chain's CDR3 is CASSYDRKNTEAFF. CDR3 in DNA: TGTGCCAGCAGTTACGACAGAAAGAACACTGAAGCTTTCTTT.

The chain has TRBV18 and TRBJ2-3; 11 nucleotides align to TRBD2. Trimming cost V 6 bases and J 0 bases; bases outside gene matches: 11. This CDR3 is 18 amino acids long. In germline, CDR1 is KGHSH, CDR2 LQKENI. CDR3 DNA: TGTGCCAGCTCGCCCCGGCTAGCGGGGGGTTTAAGCACAGATACGCAGTATTTT. This translates into CASSPRLAGGLSTDTQYF.

V and J are TRBV27 and TRBJ1-5; perhaps TRBD1 as D (5 bases). The V gene lost 4 bases and the J gene lost 9 bases, with 10 bases spanning the gap. Germline V CDR1 and CDR2: MNHEY, SMNVEV (reference sequence). The CDR3 has 12 amino acids. CDR3 nucleotides: TGTGCCAGCAGTTCCCCCGGGGGGCCCCAGCATTTT. Translated: CASSSPGGPQHF.

The genes are TRBV30 and TRBJ1-2; D might be TRBD1 (5 bases). There are 13 residues in the CDR3. Trimming removed 1 base at V and 13 bases at J, with 19 bases between. Per the germline V gene, CDR1 is GTSNPN and CDR2 is SVGIG (reference sequence). The CDR3 protein is CAWSGAAGRSSTF. The CDR3 region has the DNA TGTGCCTGGAGTGGGGCCGCGGGGCGCAGCAGCACCTTC.

The chain joins TRBV5-1 to TRBJ2-2; no firm D call. The ends were cut back, 5 bases at V and 0 bases at J, with 5 bases in the middle. The CDR3 sequence is 13 residues long. CDR1 is SGHRS and CDR2 is YFSETQ in the germline V gene. This CDR3 is CASSRSNTGELFF. For the CDR3, the DNA is TGCGCCAGCAGTCGGTCGAACACCGGGGAGCTGTTTTTT.

This clone was seen a single time. This chain links TRBV7-2 with TRBJ2-7; 10 nucleotides line up with TRBD1. Germline CDR1 is SGHTA and CDR2 is FQGNSA. The CDR3 is 14 amino acids. V lost 8 bases and J lost 2; bases outside the gene matches: 6. The CDR3 bases are TGTGCCAGCCGCCCGGGACAGGGGCCCTACGAGCAGTACTTC. It is translated as CASRPGQGPYEQYF.

The sample holds a few counts of this clone. The V gene is TRBV6-1, the J gene TRBJ2-3; TRBD2 aligns across 7 bases. The CDR3 contains 15 residues. J was trimmed by 9 bases and V by 3 bases; bases with no gene match: 12. CDR1 is MNHNS and CDR2 is SASEGT in the germline V gene. CDR3: CASSDSFGGTNTQYF. The CDR3 DNA follows: TGTGCCAGCAGTGATTCCTTCGGCGGGACTAACACGCAGTATTTT.

Points on this clone: The same CDR3 can be traced to other DNA sequences in this sample. V is TRBV4-2 and J is TRBJ2-1; possibly TRBD2 for D (6 bases). V dropped 8 bases and J dropped 4 bases, with 21 bases sitting between them. CDR1 is LGHNA and CDR2 is YNFKEQ in the germline V gene. The CDR3 is 16 amino acids. The CDR3: CASQEGTGSAYNEQFF. The DNA for the CDR3 is TGTGCCAGCCAGGAGGGAACGGGATCGGCTTACAATGAGCAGTTCTTC.

The chain has TRBV6-5 and TRBJ2-7; D perhaps matches TRBD1 (6 bases). CDR3 length equals 15 residues. V was shortened by 3 bases and J by 2 bases, with 14 bases between the two germline ends. In germline, CDR1 is MNHEY, CDR2 SVGAGI. The DNA of the CDR3 is TGTGCCAGCAGTTATCGCAGAGAGGGGGCCTACGAGCAGTACTTC. Encoded protein: CASSYRREGAYEQYF.

This chain joins TRBV6-6 and TRBJ1-3; D may be TRBD1 (5 bases). The CDR3 consists of 12 residues. Trimming removed 10 bases from V and 5 bases from J, with 12 bases in between. Germline CDR1 and CDR2: MNHNY and SVGAGI (reference sequence). The chain's CDR3 is CATLGLRNTIYF. Written as DNA, the CDR3 is TGTGCCACCCTGGGACTGCGAAACACCATATATTTT.

The chain recombines TRBV2 with TRBJ1-5; D not certain. Germline CDR1 is SNHLY and CDR2 is FYNNEI. Deletions cut 1 base from V and 6 bases from J, with 13 bases between. The CDR3 consists of 15 residues. Here the CDR3 reads CASSEDFEGAQPQHF. DNA of the CDR3: TGTGCCAGCAGTGAAGATTTTGAGGGCGCTCAGCCCCAGCATTTT.

This clone is labeled as medium-sized (0.01 to 0.1%). The genes are TRBV29-1 and TRBJ1-1; D ambiguous. Germline lookup yields CDR1 SQVTM and CDR2 ANQGSEA. With 5 bases removed from V and 13 bases from J, the gap between germline ends came to 17 bases. CDR3 length: 11 amino acids. CDR3 bases: TGCAGCGTTCCCTCGGGAGGTAAGGTTTTCTTT. Protein product: CSVPSGGKVFF.

In this sample, this clone turned up a few times. The chain has TRBV19 and TRBJ2-1; TRBD2 agrees at 7 bases. The CDR3 sequence is 16 residues long. V shed 4 bases and J 0 bases; nucleotides not matched to a gene: 6. The germline V gene encodes CDR1 LNHDA and CDR2 SQIVND (reference sequence). The CDR3 here is CASSNPSGSSYNEQFF. CDR3 DNA sequence: TGTGCCAGTAGTAACCCTAGCGGTAGCTCCTACAATGAGCAGTTCTTC.

The V gene is TRBV19, the J gene TRBJ2-2; 9 bases fit TRBD1. CDR1 and CDR2 (germline): LNHDA, SQIVND (reference sequence). V gave up 4 bases and J gave up 6 bases; unmatched junction bases: 6. CDR3 size: 15 residues. The CDR3 region has the DNA TGTGCCAGTAGTACAAGACAGGGGGGATCCGGGGAGCTGTTTTTT. This sequence encodes CASSTRQGGSGELFF.

The chain carries TRBV5-6 and TRBJ2-1; tentatively, D is TRBD1 (6 bases). The CDR3 has 15 amino acids. Trimming took 4 bases from V and 3 from J, leaving 14 bases between them. Germline V gene lookup returns CDR1 SGHDT and CDR2 YYEEEE. The CDR3 sequence is CASSLRDTFYNEQFF. The CDR3 nucleotides are TGTGCCAGCAGCCTCCGGGACACTTTCTACAATGAGCAGTTCTTC.

The V gene is TRBV6-1, the J gene TRBJ1-2; TRBD1 might be the D (5 bases). Trimming left V 10 bases short and J 4 bases short, with 22 bases between. Germline lookup yields CDR1 MNHNS and CDR2 SASEGT. This CDR3 spans 15 amino acids. The CDR3 sequence: CANLELGGVPYGYTF. The CDR3 DNA reads as TGTGCCAACCTCGAATTGGGGGGGGTCCCCTATGGCTACACCTTC.

The V gene is TRBV29-1, the J gene TRBJ2-7; tentative D call: TRBD2 (7 bases). Per the germline V gene, CDR1 is SQVTM and CDR2 is ANQGSEA. V was trimmed by 4 bases and J by 1 base, leaving 11 bases between them. The CDR3 runs 13 residues. CDR3 residues: CSVGGGGSYEQYF. DNA for the CDR3: TGCAGCGTTGGAGGGGGAGGGTCCTACGAGCAGTACTTC.

This clone has a handful of counts. The chain recombines TRBV10-2 with TRBJ2-7; TRBD1 matches 8 bases. Germline values: CDR1 WSHSY, CDR2 SAAADI. After removal of 5 bases from V and 7 bases from J, the junction contained 10 bases not matched to a gene. The CDR3 spans 14 residues. Here the CDR3 reads CASSIGQGALEQYF. The CDR3, as DNA: TGCGCCAGCAGTATTGGACAGGGTGCCCTAGAGCAGTACTTC.

The CDR3 protein is CASRVPGDSYTEAFF. In DNA form, the CDR3 reads TGTGCCAGCAGAGTTCCCGGGGACAGCTACACTGAAGCTTTCTTT. The chain combines TRBV6-1 with TRBJ1-1; 7 nucleotides agree with TRBD1. Trimming cost V 6 bases and J 3 bases; bases outside gene matches: 10. Per germline, CDR1 MNHNS and CDR2 SASEGT. The CDR3 contains 15 residues.

This clone was found once. The chain links TRBV10-3 to TRBJ2-3; the match to TRBD2 covers 8 bases. Germline CDR1 reads ENHRY; CDR2 reads SYGVKD. CDR3 length: 15 residues. With V trimmed by 2 bases and J by 3 bases, 4 bases remained unmatched. The CDR3 is CAISELGGGTDTQYF. The CDR3 region has the DNA TGTGCCATCAGTGAGCTTGGCGGGGGGACAGATACGCAGTATTTT.